The 27 T cell receptor beta chains below were found in one sample sequenced in a study of cytomegalovirus exposure and HLA in healthy donors (dated by TCRdb to the late 2010s). The protocol used for the library was the immunoSEQ multiplex PCR assay. For the multiplex PCR, a mixture combining 60 forward primers for TCR Vbeta segments and 13 reverse primers for TCR Jbeta segments was used. TCRdb's version of the immuneACCESS table is confined to in-frame rearrangements and falls short of the full clone set. An unresolved V gene accounts for under half of the shortfall where checked; the remainder is of unknown origin. This sample holds 75,000 to 95,000 clones; about 63% were observed only once. The ten biggest clones cover roughly 6.8% of the sample. Sequencing was done on a sample of PBMCs. These receptors were obtained from a woman younger than 45 in good health and CMV-seronegative.

The chain couples TRBV15 to TRBJ2-5, with D hard to call. Germline CDR1 is LNHNV and CDR2 is YYDKDF (reference sequence). Trimming took 1 base from V and 1 from J, leaving 7 bases between them. The CDR3 loop spans 14 amino acids. The chain's CDR3 is CATSRVSSQETQYF. As DNA, the CDR3 is TGTGCCACCAGCAGAGTTAGCTCCCAAGAGACCCAGTACTTC.

This clone was observed a few times. The chain employs TRBV5-1 and TRBJ1-1, with 8 bases fitting TRBD1. V shed 5 bases and J 4 bases; nucleotides not matched to a gene: 13. The CDR3 is 16 amino acids. CDR1 is SGHRS, CDR2 YFSETQ, per germline. In DNA, the CDR3 is TGCGCCAGCAGTCCGTTGACAGGGGCTGCGAGCACTGAAGCTTTCTTT. Protein product: CASSPLTGAASTEAFF.

This clone showed up just a few times. The genes are TRBV6-1 and TRBJ2-1, with 10 bases fitting TRBD1. Germline CDR1 reads MNHNS; CDR2 reads SASEGT. V shed 2 bases, J shed 10 bases, and the junction held 5 bases outside the gene matches. This CDR3 is 14 amino acids long. The chain's CDR3 is CASSEMGQGSEQFF. The CDR3 coding sequence is TGTGCCAGCAGTGAAATGGGACAGGGGAGCGAGCAGTTCTTC.

This chain connects TRBV25-1 to TRBJ1-3; a possible D gene is TRBD1 (5 bases). Trimming removed 3 bases from V and 2 bases from J, with 20 bases in between. Germline values: CDR1 MGHDK, CDR2 SYGVNS. The CDR3 consists of 18 residues. CDR3 coding DNA: TGTGCCAGCAGTGACCTTGGCAGGGAAACCTCACCTGGAAACACCATATATTTT. This translates into CASSDLGRETSPGNTIYF.

The genes are TRBV19 and TRBJ2-3, with TRBD2 matching 8 bases. This CDR3 region has 17 residues. With V trimmed by 2 bases and J by 0 bases, 7 bases remained unmatched. Germline CDR1 is LNHDA and CDR2 is SQIVND (reference sequence). The CDR3 loop is CASSIKVRGGSTDTQYF. As DNA, the CDR3 is TGTGCCAGTAGTATAAAGGTTCGGGGGGGGAGCACAGATACGCAGTATTTT.

This clone was recorded a few times. Different DNA sequences within this sample yield the same CDR3. The chain combines TRBV19 with TRBJ2-7; 7 nucleotides align to TRBD1. This CDR3 is 14 amino acids long. In germline, CDR1 is LNHDA, CDR2 SQIVND (reference sequence). V lost 4 bases to trimming and J lost 0 bases; unmatched junction nucleotides: 3. As DNA, the CDR3 is TGTGCCAGTAGTACAAGGGACAGCTCCTACGAGCAGTACTTC. Amino acids: CASSTRDSSYEQYF.

This sequence joins TRBV5-1 and TRBJ1-1; D is unresolved. V dropped 5 bases and J dropped 6 bases, with 11 bases sitting between them. Germline V gene data show CDR1 as SGHRS and CDR2 as YFSETQ. This CDR3 is built from 12 residues. The CDR3 bases are TGCGCCAGCAGGCTGACGCAGGCTGAAGCTTTCTTT. Protein product: CASRLTQAEAFF.

The V call is TRBV27, the J call TRBJ1-1; 9 nucleotides align to TRBD1. Germline V CDR1 and CDR2: MNHEY, SMNVEV (reference sequence). The CDR3 length is 16 residues. With V trimmed by 10 bases and J by 3 bases, 15 bases remained unmatched. CDR3 bases: TGTGCCACCCGGCAACAGGGGGCGCGTCACGACACTGAAGCTTTCTTT. This gives the protein CATRQQGARHDTEAFF.

This chain links TRBV19 with TRBJ1-3, with D tentatively TRBD1 (6 bases). This CDR3 is built from 15 residues. V was clipped by 3 bases and J by 3 bases, with 12 bases between them. Germline V gene data show CDR1 as LNHDA and CDR2 as SQIVND (reference sequence). The CDR3 bases are TGTGCCAGTAGTATCAGGGGATTAAGTGGAAACACCATATATTTT. Protein sequence: CASSIRGLSGNTIYF.

V gene TRBV7-7 combines with J gene TRBJ2-1; D may be TRBD2 (8 bases). CDR3 size: 15 residues. V lost 4 bases to trimming and J lost 5 bases, with 15 bases between them. Germline V gene data show CDR1 as SSHAT and CDR2 as FNYEAQ (reference sequence). CDR3 bases: TGTGCCAGCAGCTCGTTAGCGGGGACAGACAATGAGCAGTTCTTC. The encoded protein is CASSSLAGTDNEQFF. The whole variable domain, remainder taken from reference TRBV7-7 and TRBJ2-1, is GAGVSQSPRYKVTKRGQDVTLRCDPISSHATLYWYQQALGQGPEFLTYFNYEAQPDKSGLPSDRFSAERPEGSISTLTIQRTEQRDSAMYRCASSSLAGTDNEQFFGPGTRLTVL.

This clone came up once. The rearrangement links TRBV29-1 to TRBJ1-2; D might be TRBD1 (6 bases). The V and J ends lost 6 bases and 2 bases respectively, with 16 bases between them. Germline-derived CDR1 and CDR2 are SQVTM and ANQGSEA. The CDR3 length is 14 residues. CDR3 amino acids: CSVENRAQNYGYTF. CDR3 nucleotide sequence: TGCAGCGTGGAAAACAGGGCCCAAAACTATGGCTACACCTTC.

The rearrangement uses TRBV19 and TRBJ2-2; D possibly corresponds to TRBD1 (6 bases). The CDR3 length is 16 residues. Trimming took 1 base from V and 6 from J, leaving 15 bases between them. From germline, CDR1 is LNHDA and CDR2 SQIVND (reference sequence). The CDR3 protein is CASSIAQGMMAGELFF. CDR3 in DNA: TGTGCCAGTAGTATAGCCCAGGGGATGATGGCCGGGGAGCTGTTTTTT.

CDR3: CASSDIRTGGAGAFF. DNA of the CDR3: TGTGCCAGCAGCGACATTAGGACAGGGGGCGCGGGGGCTTTCTTT. The chain has TRBV7-9 and TRBJ1-1, with 11 bases aligning to TRBD1. Looked up from germline, CDR1 is SEHNR and CDR2 is FQNEAQ (reference sequence). Germline trimming cut 5 bases from V and 11 bases from J; bases unmatched to any gene: 13. The CDR3 contains 15 residues.

This rearrangement joins TRBV6-1 to TRBJ1-5; D call uncertain. Germline lookup yields CDR1 MNHNS and CDR2 SASEGT. There are 14 residues in the CDR3. V was pared by 4 bases and J by 2 bases, with 9 bases between. CDR3 in amino acids: CASSANKGNQPQHF. CDR3 DNA: TGTGCCAGCAGTGCGAACAAAGGCAATCAGCCCCAGCATTTT.

This chain joins TRBV10-2 and TRBJ2-6, with D possibly matching TRBD1 (5 bases). Looked up from germline, CDR1 is WSHSY and CDR2 is SAAADI. The CDR3 is 17 amino acids. The ends were cut back, 2 bases at V and 0 bases at J, with 11 bases in the middle. The CDR3 nucleotides are TGCGCCAGCAGTGAGGGCAGGGTCGCCTCTGGGGCCAACGTCCTGACTTTC. It specifies CASSEGRVASGANVLTF.

This clone was seen a few times. The gene calls are TRBV7-2 and TRBJ2-7, with 7 bases that match TRBD2. V was pared by 3 bases and J by 1 base, with 6 bases of the junction left unmatched. Germline loops: CDR1 SGHTA, CDR2 FQGNSA. The CDR3 runs to 15 residues. In DNA, the CDR3 is TGTGCCAGCAGCTTTGCCCCAGCGGGATCCTACGAGCAGTACTTC. This codes for CASSFAPAGSYEQYF.

The CDR3 sequence is CASSPRVGLALHEQFF. The CDR3 DNA is TGTGCCAGTAGTCCCAGAGTAGGACTAGCGTTGCATGAGCAGTTCTTC. This chain uses TRBV19 with TRBJ2-1, with 9 bases identical to TRBD2. Germline V gene sequence: CDR1 LNHDA, CDR2 SQIVND (reference sequence). CDR3 length equals 16 residues. The V segment lost 5 bases and the J segment 8 bases; nucleotides outside the gene matches: 13.

V is TRBV20-1 and J is TRBJ1-2, with D maybe TRBD1 (6 bases). CDR1 and CDR2 from the germline V gene are DFQATT and SNEGSKA (reference sequence). The CDR3 runs to 11 residues. Trimming shortened V by 8 bases and J by 8 bases, and 15 bases separated the two germline ends. CDR3 DNA: TGCAGTCCGGGGAGGGGGGACGGCTACACCTTC. Its translation: CSPGRGDGYTF.

The chain employs TRBV10-3 and TRBJ2-6; the D gene is possibly TRBD2 (7 bases). The CDR3 spans 15 residues. Trimming left V 7 bases short and J 4 bases short, with 14 bases between. Per germline, CDR1 ENHRY and CDR2 SYGVKD. The CDR3 DNA reads TGTGCCATCACCGAGGGGGGGCTGGGGGCCAACGTCCTGACTTTC. Protein product: CAITEGGLGANVLTF.

This clone has a single count. The chain has TRBV11-2 and TRBJ2-3, with 7 bases matching TRBD2. This CDR3 comprises 15 residues. Trimming cost V 5 bases and J 2 bases; bases outside gene matches: 7. Per the germline V gene, CDR1 is SGHAT and CDR2 is FQNNGV. CDR3 sequence: CASSGQAGTTDTQYF. The DNA of the CDR3 is TGTGCCAGCAGCGGGCAAGCGGGGACCACAGATACGCAGTATTTT.

The sample holds a few counts of this clone. The chain is built from TRBV5-6 and TRBJ1-4; 7 bases align to TRBD1. The CDR3 sequence is 14 residues long. Per germline, CDR1 SGHDT and CDR2 YYEEEE. The ends lost 2 bases at V and 8 bases at J; junction bases unmatched: 6. CDR3 residues: CASSFVQGREKLFF. CDR3 DNA: TGTGCCAGCAGCTTCGTACAGGGGAGGGAAAAACTGTTTTTT.

V is TRBV5-1 and J is TRBJ1-4; D is perhaps TRBD1 (5 bases). Trimming took off 6 bases at V and 4 bases at J, with 13 bases between the two ends. The CDR3 runs to 14 residues. Germline CDR1 reads SGHRS; CDR2 reads YFSETQ. The CDR3 DNA reads as TGCGCCAGCACCGGCGGGACCCATAATGAAAAACTGTTTTTT. Amino acid sequence: CASTGGTHNEKLFF.

The V call is TRBV2, the J call TRBJ2-3; D call uncertain. CDR1 is SNHLY, CDR2 FYNNEI, per germline. V was shortened by 1 base and J by 6 bases, with 11 bases between the two germline ends. CDR3 length equals 14 residues. CDR3 nucleotides: TGTGCCAGCAGTGAAGGGGCCCTGCAGGATACGCAGTATTTT. It specifies CASSEGALQDTQYF.

This clone was recorded a few times. V gene TRBV18 combines with J gene TRBJ1-2; 7 bases are a match to TRBD1. V lost 5 bases, J lost 6 bases, and 12 bases stayed unmatched. Per the germline V gene, CDR1 is KGHSH and CDR2 is LQKENI. This CDR3 comprises 15 residues. The CDR3 DNA is TGTGCCAGCTCAACTAGCCCGACAGGGAGCGATGGCTACACCTTC. It is translated as CASSTSPTGSDGYTF.

The chain joins TRBV27 to TRBJ2-1; 9 bases match TRBD1. Germline-derived CDR1 and CDR2 are MNHEY and SMNVEV (reference sequence). Unmatched junction bases numbered 3, after V lost 3 bases and J lost 6 bases. The CDR3 spans 14 residues. For the CDR3, the DNA is TGTGCCAGCAGTTTGGGACAGGGAGGCAATGAGCAGTTCTTC. Amino acid sequence: CASSLGQGGNEQFF.

The V and J genes are TRBV4-3 and TRBJ2-1, with a possible D match to TRBD2 (6 bases). V was trimmed by 0 bases and J by 0 bases, leaving 15 bases between them. This CDR3 region has 18 residues. Germline values: CDR1 LGHNA, CDR2 YSLEER. Here the CDR3 reads CASSQDRGAGNSYNEQFF. In DNA form, the CDR3 reads TGCGCCAGCAGCCAAGACCGCGGGGCGGGGAACTCCTACAATGAGCAGTTCTTC.

The gene calls are TRBV7-3 and TRBJ2-2, with 10 nucleotides matching TRBD2. Germline assignment: CDR1 SGHTA and CDR2 FQGTGA. Losses at the gene ends were 1 base for V and 5 bases for J; bases not matched to a gene: 1. The CDR3 spans 15 residues. The CDR3 coding sequence is TGTGCCAGCAGCTTAATGGGACTAGCGACCGGGGAGCTGTTTTTT. Its translation is CASSLMGLATGELFF.